Here is one T cell receptor (beta chain) with its context. What antigen it recognizes has not been identified. Base qualities are not recorded, but no much larger clone differs from it by a single base. To prepare the library, the immunoSEQ multiplex PCR assay was applied. The multiplex PCR relied on a mix of 60 forward primers for TCR Vbeta segments and 13 reverse primers for TCR Jbeta segments. The CDR3 region of rearranged TCR beta genes was amplified from genomic DNA with a multiplex PCR assay. The Illumina HiSeq System was used to sequence the amplified TCR beta libraries as 87-base-pair reads. The original methods were these. A later analysis counted about 76 million unique TCR beta chains across the 550 to 800 repertoires, and 9 million to 14 million of these chains were shared by at least two donors. To remove PCR and sequencing errors, raw reads were error-corrected and collapsed into unique sequences using a nearest-neighbor algorithm that merged closely related sequences. Alignment of CDR3 sequences to IMGT reference sequences was used to assign V, D and J gene segments. Each retained sequence needed at least a six-nucleotide match to both a V gene segment and a J gene segment. A rearrangement counted as productive if the CDR3 had no stop codons and remained in frame with V and J, and every other rearrangement counted as non-productive. Following IMGT convention, CDR3 was defined as the stretch from the second conserved V-encoded cysteine up to the conserved J-encoded phenylalanine. The earlier analysis of some 600 of the donors excluded sequences that lacked an unambiguous match to a single V gene segment. An earlier analysis of approximately 590 of the donors called V segments functional above 56.7% productive rearrangements and segregating when the between-donor standard deviation exceeded 5%. To diagnose cytomegalovirus status from the catalog of TCR beta chain sequences, a statistical classification framework was built. In a later analysis, TCR nucleotide sequences were compared against IMGT/GENE-DB human TR gene sequences so that V and J genes could be assigned. A later analysis assigned CDR3 sequences and most-parsimonious VDJ recombination scenarios with the TCRdist pipeline. In a later analysis, every TCR beta chain was defined by the combination of its CDR3 amino acid sequence and its V-gene family, and reads without a unique V-gene family were dropped. To address suspected cross-contamination and a sequencing artifact, a later analysis removed roughly 580 highly shared, low-generation-probability nucleotide sequences. In a later analysis, a clonal expansion index for each public chain was calculated from normalized within-repertoire ranks of inferred template counts. A later analysis computed generation probabilities with a VDJ recombination model fitted to out-of-frame rearrangements, and checked the results against IGoR. A later analysis scored TCR-TCR, TCR-HLA and TCR-CMV co-occurrence with hypergeometric tests, applying a repertoire-size bias correction to TCR pairs. In a later analysis, false discovery rates were estimated by permuting HLA or CMV assignments 20 times. In a later analysis, co-occurring TCRs were grouped using DBSCAN, and TCRdist sequence similarity was added for clustering within HLA-allele-positive subsets. Repertoires with fewer than 30,000 or more than 120,000 public chains were left out of co-occurrence clustering, as were a handful of repertoires with anomalous nucleotide sharing. The immuneACCESS repertoire file appears here via TCRdb, limited to in-frame rearrangements. These files lack a portion of the clones; in checked studies, under half of the deficit traces to unresolved V genes, and the cause of the others is not known. V, J and clone size are those of that table, while D and trimming were read from the DNA. In all, the sample holds some 180,000 clones, and 76% of those were seen once. In total, the top ten clones hold 2% to 3% of the sample.

The sample belongs to a study of cytomegalovirus exposure and HLA in healthy donors (dated by TCRdb to between 2016 and 2019). At the level of the whole study: In an earlier analysis of 550 to 750 of the donors, 276 Gb of sequence data and some 120 million unique TCR beta sequences from some 170 million T cells were reported. Approximately 300 gigabases of sequencing data and tens of millions of unique TCR sequences were included in an early release covering about 600 HLA-typed donors. Of the 300 to 450 genotyped donors, 70% to 90% were placed in the genetic ancestry cluster associated with self-reported Caucasian donors. The study aimed to test whether signatures of past pathogen exposure could be identified by cataloging public T cell receptors. The study used immunosequencing to profile the T cell repertoires of hundreds of subjects and linked those repertoires to cytomegalovirus serostatus. A separate validation cohort of 100 to 150 different subjects was used in addition to the approximately 640-subject first cohort. To predict cytomegalovirus infection status, the study brought together high-throughput TCR immunosequencing, statistical association of individual TCRs with disease status, and machine learning. In a later analysis, previously published TCR beta repertoires from several hundred donors were re-analyzed and high-resolution HLA genotyping was added so that TCR occurrence patterns could be studied. In the later analysis, no new phenotypic data were used to find candidate immune exposures; instead, reliance was placed on TCR beta sequences and their occurrence across donors. An earlier analysis of around 580 of the donors used high-throughput TCR beta sequencing to judge whether each TCR beta V gene segment behaved as functional or pseudogenic. Donor age, sex, ethnicity and CMV serostatus were compiled alongside the repertoire data. A later genetic analysis used genome-wide SNP genotypes for about 55% of the 666 donors, treating that subset as a discovery cohort. All discovery cohort repertoires had been generated on a single sequencing platform. HLA typing included class I and class II loci at four-digit resolution. The number of typed donors differed by locus: about 629-640 for A, B, C, DRB1 and DQB1; about 520 for DQA1; about 600 for DPA1; and roughly 490 for DPB1. Four or five DR-DQ haplotypes were handled as single units for association and clustering because linkage in the cohort was strong. Across approximately 400 genotyped donors of the cohort, an average of about 250,000 unique TCR beta nucleotide sequences per donor were sequenced, and roughly 20% of those sequences were non-productive.

In total, roughly 710 healthy bone marrow donors made up the cohort. All cohort members were sampled while nominally healthy, although unrecorded immune exposures were likely present. The donor was CMV seropositive and belonged to the group of about 290 seropositive cohort members. Each donor provided a peripheral blood sample, and peripheral blood mononuclear cells were used for TCR beta sequencing. Genomic DNA was extracted from the blood cell samples with the Qiagen DNeasy Blood Extraction Kit. The germline V and J ends show losses of 0 bases and 2 bases respectively, and no gene match explains 16 bases of the junction. Inclusive of the bounding cysteine and phenylalanine, the CDR3 is 19 residues long. Just CDR3 DNA is preserved here, 57 bases in frame from base 1. The germline V gene specifies LGHNA as CDR1 and YNFKEQ as CDR2. The full study reports these points: In a later analysis, most CMV-associated TCR beta chains were found to appear HLA-restricted, with HLA associations seemingly driven largely by CMV exposure. The sequencing pipeline was judged likely to have produced a cluster of highly shared sequence variants as a technical artifact. Several of the top co-occurrence clusters appeared to be linked to parvovirus B19, influenza, CMV and Epstein-Barr virus, according to a later analysis. Strong co-occurrence of HLA alleles, especially DR and DQ, made assigning TCR associations to individual alleles difficult. Cytomegalovirus status was reported to be diagnosed by the classifier with high specificity and sensitivity in both the original and validation cohorts. CMV serostatus was the only immune exposure information available for the cohort. An association between a missense DCLRE1C variant and V-gene and J-gene trimming of TCR beta chains was found in a later genetic analysis and replicated in an independent cohort. At a false discovery rate of 0.05, a later analysis linked under 20,000 TCR beta sequences to specific HLA alleles. Most TCR sequences were observed very rarely across donors, whereas some public TCRs were present in many individuals. Only TCR beta chains were sequenced in this cohort, and the absence of alpha or paired-chain data limited detectable features. In vitro tests confirmed that a few of the cytomegalovirus-associated TCR beta chains recognize cytomegalovirus antigens. In a later analysis, HLA-associated TCR beta chains showed more clonal expansion and lower generation probabilities than non-associated chains that were equally common. About 15 rarely observed V segments, including chromosome 9 orphons, were excluded from the earlier analysis of about 610 of the donors because counts were too low. Roughly uniform sequencing depth across donors was assumed in presence/absence analyses, although this assumption may not hold. The authors suggested that the approach could potentially be generalized to other disease states and immunological phenotypes. Some IMGT-functional V segments, including TRBV6-2 and TRBV6-3, could not be distinguished by the 87-base-pair reads and were therefore excluded. Correlated functional status among segregating V segments might reflect linkage disequilibrium, but an unknown experimental factor could not be ruled out. An earlier analysis of around 600 of the donors showed that most TCR beta V segments appeared in productive rearrangements either about 90% or about 30% of the time, which broadly matched IMGT annotations. The study listed approximately 160 TCR beta chains as associated with cytomegalovirus. A later genetic analysis reported fewer N-insertions in productive TCRs among donors in an Asian-associated ancestry cluster than the roughly 720-donor mean. A further reported finding was that TCR beta sequences accurately predicted the HLA-A and HLA-B alleles for most subjects in the first cohort. Because some donors lacked HLA typing at each locus, the association tests relied only on the typed subset. In a later analysis, the rate of TCR association differed among HLA loci, with DRB1 alleles having the most associated TCRs and HLA-C alleles having the fewest.

The V and J segments used are TRBV4-2 and TRBJ2-7, and TRBD1 aligns with 7 junction nucleotides. The sample consisted of PBMCs. This sequence was found in a woman younger than 45 in good health and CMV-seropositive. The CDR3 loop reads CASSQDSQGLQGVTYEQYF. The DNA sequence is as follows: TGTGCCAGCAGCCAAGATTCTCAGGGGCTCCAGGGGGTAACCTACGAGCAGTACTTC.